The 21 T cell receptor beta chains below come from one sample, sequenced in a study of T cells in Graves' hyperthyroidism and ophthalmopathy. The TCR beta CDR3 regions underwent amplification using RNA transcripts as the source. In the first-round RT-PCR of the TCR CDR3, the HTBI primer set was used. A single record per CDR3 protein comes from TCRdb applying MiXCR to the multiplex PCR reads. Among a few hundred thousand distinct CDR3 sequences, around 15% were seen once, and the ten largest hold about 5%. Sequenced: blood. These receptors were obtained from a woman aged 18-30 years with Graves' hyperthyroidism.

This clonotype was counted ten times or more. The rearrangement links TRBV5-1 to TRBJ2-3; 10 nucleotides align to TRBD2. CDR1 is SGHRS, CDR2 YFSETQ, per germline. The J segment lost 1 base and the V segment lost 6 bases, leaving 5 bases of the junction unmatched. This CDR3 is 15 amino acids long. Here the CDR3 DNA reads TGCGCCAGCAACCCTCTAGCGGGAGGCACAGATACGCAGTATTTT. It encodes CASNPLAGGTDTQYF.

This clonotype turned up a few times. The V gene is TRBV4-2, the J gene TRBJ2-3; D gene unclear. V dropped 0 bases and J dropped 3 bases, with 16 bases sitting between them. The V gene's germline CDR1 is LGHNA and CDR2 YNFKEQ. CDR3 length equals 17 residues. The CDR3: CASSQDWGTVPTDTQYF. DNA of the CDR3: TGTGCCAGCAGCCAAGATTGGGGAACGGTCCCGACAGATACGCAGTATTTT.

This clonotype was observed at least ten times. The CDR3 DNA sequence: TGTGCCAGCAGTTACAGGACAGGGGCCGCTGGGGCCAACGTCCTGACTTTC. Translated: CASSYRTGAAGANVLTF. J is TRBJ2-6 and V is TRBV6-2 or TRBV6-3, with 9 bases matching TRBD1. Germline lookup yields CDR1 MNHEY and CDR2 SVGEGT. The length of the CDR3 is 17 residues. Trimming at V came to 2 bases and at J to 2 bases, leaving 4 bases not matched to a gene.

This clonotype was found many times. The rearrangement links TRBV20-1 to TRBJ2-1; possible D gene TRBD1, 5 bases. Germline V gives CDR1 DFQATT, CDR2 SNEGSKA (reference sequence). The ends were cut back, 4 bases at V and 5 bases at J, with 15 bases in the middle. The length of the CDR3 is 14 residues. The CDR3 DNA follows: TGCAGTGCTACTGGGCAGGGCCAAAACAATGAGCAGTTCTTC. This encodes CSATGQGQNNEQFF.

Ten or more counts support this clonotype. This chain joins TRBV5-1 and TRBJ2-7; D unclear. CDR3 size: 14 residues. V was shortened by 1 base and J by 3 bases, with 11 bases between the two germline ends. Germline V CDR1 and CDR2: SGHRS, YFSETQ. The CDR3 is CASSLSTANYEQYF. In nucleotides, the CDR3 is TGCGCCAGCAGCTTGTCGACTGCAAACTACGAGCAGTACTTC.

This clonotype was counted only a few times. V usage is TRBV19 and J usage is TRBJ1-1; 7 nucleotides align to TRBD1. The germline gives CDR1 LNHDA, CDR2 SQIVND (reference sequence). The CDR3 loop spans 15 amino acids. V was clipped by 1 base and J by 0 bases; unmatched bases: 2. CDR3 in DNA: TGTGCCAGTAGTATAGGGGGGACAGTGAACACTGAAGCTTTCTTT. Its translation: CASSIGGTVNTEAFF.

DNA of the CDR3: TGTGCCAGCAGTCTGGTCCGGGACTACCACAATGAGCAGTTCTTC. Its protein product is CASSLVRDYHNEQFF. The chain employs TRBV12-3 or TRBV12-4 and TRBJ2-1, with 7 bases matching TRBD2. The V gene end was trimmed by 5 bases and the J gene end by 5 bases; junction bases not matched to a gene: 9. CDR3 length equals 15 residues.

This clonotype was observed at least ten times. The chain is built from TRBV12-3 or TRBV12-4 and TRBJ2-2; D perhaps matches TRBD2 (5 bases). The CDR3 is 14 amino acids. V dropped 8 bases and J dropped 1 base, with 11 bases sitting between them. DNA for the CDR3: TGTGCCAGCCGCGTACGGGAGAACACCGGGGAGCTGTTTTTT. Translated: CASRVRENTGELFF.

This clonotype was observed at least ten times. J is TRBJ2-7 and V is TRBV5-1, with 9 bases lining up with TRBD1. Germline trimming cut 3 bases from V and 5 bases from J; bases unmatched to any gene: 6. The V gene's germline CDR1 is SGHRS and CDR2 YFSETQ. The CDR3 contains 14 residues. The CDR3 DNA follows: TGCGCCAGCAGCTCCGGGACAGGGAAGAACGAGCAGTACTTC. Translating gives CASSSGTGKNEQYF.

This clonotype was found a few times. V gene TRBV24-1 combines with J gene TRBJ1-3, with D possibly matching TRBD1 (6 bases). Trimming cost V 4 bases and J 6 bases, with 15 bases left between them. CDR3 length: 15 amino acids. Germline loops: CDR1 KGHDR, CDR2 SFDVKD. CDR3 DNA sequence: TGTGCCACCAGTGACGCAGGGGACGCTCTAAACACCATATATTTT. This encodes CATSDAGDALNTIYF.

This clonotype has only a few counts. The chain recombines TRBV9 with TRBJ2-2, with D possibly matching TRBD2 (5 bases). The CDR3 has 15 residues. Germline CDR1 SGDLS, CDR2 YYNGEE. V lost 0 bases and J lost 1, with 7 bases in between. Here the CDR3 reads CASSVGEWNTGELFF. The CDR3 nucleotides read TGTGCCAGCAGCGTAGGGGAGTGGAACACCGGGGAGCTGTTTTTT.

The chain carries TRBV5-5 and TRBJ2-1; 12 bases are a match to TRBD2. The germline gives CDR1 SGHKS, CDR2 YYEKEE (reference sequence). Losses at the gene ends were 2 bases for V and 5 bases for J; bases not matched to a gene: 11. The CDR3 spans 18 residues. DNA for the CDR3: TGTGCCAGCAGCTTCCCGATCCGACTAGCGGGGGTACACAATGAGCAGTTCTTC. Its protein is CASSFPIRLAGVHNEQFF.

The gene calls are TRBV12-3 or TRBV12-4 and TRBJ1-3, with D perhaps matching TRBD1 (6 bases). V was pared by 4 bases and J by 1 base, with 11 bases between. CDR3 length equals 15 residues. The CDR3 sequence: CASSSTGWSGNTIYF. The CDR3 DNA follows: TGTGCCAGCAGTTCAACAGGGTGGTCTGGAAACACCATATATTTT.

This clonotype was seen many times. The V call is TRBV7-2, the J call TRBJ2-3; D uncertain. The CDR3 extends over 15 amino acids. V was shortened by 5 bases and J by 3 bases, with 15 bases between the two germline ends. In germline, CDR1 is SGHTA, CDR2 FQGNSA. CDR3 sequence: CASSPRLTRTDTQYF. The CDR3 bases are TGTGCCAGCAGCCCAAGGCTTACAAGGACAGATACGCAGTATTTT.

V is TRBV12-3 or TRBV12-4 and J is TRBJ2-3; 11 bases agree with TRBD2. CDR3 length equals 18 residues. The V segment lost 5 bases and the J segment 1 base; nucleotides outside the gene matches: 11. The CDR3 nucleotides read TGTGCCAGCAGTCCGGGATATAGCGGGAGGGCCGGCACAGATACGCAGTATTTT. It is translated as CASSPGYSGRAGTDTQYF.

This clonotype occurred many times. This chain uses TRBV6-2 or TRBV6-3 with TRBJ1-1; D might be TRBD1 (5 bases). Germline CDR1 and CDR2: MNHEY and SVGEGT. The CDR3 runs to 14 residues. Trimming removed 6 bases at V and 6 bases at J, with 17 bases between. The CDR3, as DNA: TGTGCCAGCAGAAATGCGGGAGGGGTGGCTGAAGCTTTCTTT. Translated: CASRNAGGVAEAFF.

This clonotype was seen many times. The rearrangement joins TRBV5-6 to TRBJ2-7; D remains unclear. From germline, CDR1 is SGHDT and CDR2 YYEEEE. This CDR3 contains 15 residues. V was cut by 2 bases and J by 3 bases, with 15 bases left in between. The CDR3 DNA reads TGTGCCAGCAGCTTCAACACGCATATCATCTACGAGCAGTACTTC. The encoded protein is CASSFNTHIIYEQYF.

V and J are TRBV7-9 and TRBJ1-2; perhaps TRBD1 as D (6 bases). The V end was cut by 5 bases, the J end by 1 base, with 20 bases between. Germline V gene lookup returns CDR1 SEHNR and CDR2 FQNEAQ (reference sequence). The CDR3 is 17 residues long. The DNA of the CDR3 is TGTGCCAGCAGCCGAGGGGGGGGCGATTTGCATAACTATGGCTACACCTTC. Its translation: CASSRGGGDLHNYGYTF.

This clonotype was seen at least ten times. This chain joins TRBV7-9 and TRBJ2-5; 10 bases agree with TRBD1. Germline V gives CDR1 SEHNR, CDR2 FQNEAQ (reference sequence). With 5 bases clipped from V and 5 bases from J, the junction kept 5 bases outside the gene matches. The CDR3 consists of 14 residues. CDR3 protein: CASSRGQGTETQYF. The CDR3 DNA is TGTGCCAGCAGCCGGGGACAGGGGACGGAGACCCAGTACTTC.

This clonotype was counted ten times or more. The chain uses TRBV20-1 and TRBJ2-1, with 11 bases aligning to TRBD2. Germline assignment: CDR1 DFQATT and CDR2 SNEGSKA (reference sequence). The CDR3 runs 15 residues. Germline trimming cut 3 bases from V and 4 bases from J; bases unmatched to any gene: 5. CDR3 sequence: CSASEVAGGYNEQFF. The CDR3 bases are TGCAGTGCTAGCGAAGTAGCGGGAGGGTACAATGAGCAGTTCTTC.

This clonotype was observed a handful of times. J is TRBJ1-4 and V is TRBV4-1, with a possible D match to TRBD1 (6 bases). Germline V CDR1 and CDR2: MGHRA, YSYEKL. The V end lost 1 base, the J end lost 5 bases, and 14 bases lay between the germline ends. This CDR3 is 16 amino acids long. The CDR3 DNA is TGCGCCAGCAGCCAAGTGGGGGCAGGCTTCAATGAAAAACTGTTTTTT. Amino acid sequence: CASSQVGAGFNEKLFF.